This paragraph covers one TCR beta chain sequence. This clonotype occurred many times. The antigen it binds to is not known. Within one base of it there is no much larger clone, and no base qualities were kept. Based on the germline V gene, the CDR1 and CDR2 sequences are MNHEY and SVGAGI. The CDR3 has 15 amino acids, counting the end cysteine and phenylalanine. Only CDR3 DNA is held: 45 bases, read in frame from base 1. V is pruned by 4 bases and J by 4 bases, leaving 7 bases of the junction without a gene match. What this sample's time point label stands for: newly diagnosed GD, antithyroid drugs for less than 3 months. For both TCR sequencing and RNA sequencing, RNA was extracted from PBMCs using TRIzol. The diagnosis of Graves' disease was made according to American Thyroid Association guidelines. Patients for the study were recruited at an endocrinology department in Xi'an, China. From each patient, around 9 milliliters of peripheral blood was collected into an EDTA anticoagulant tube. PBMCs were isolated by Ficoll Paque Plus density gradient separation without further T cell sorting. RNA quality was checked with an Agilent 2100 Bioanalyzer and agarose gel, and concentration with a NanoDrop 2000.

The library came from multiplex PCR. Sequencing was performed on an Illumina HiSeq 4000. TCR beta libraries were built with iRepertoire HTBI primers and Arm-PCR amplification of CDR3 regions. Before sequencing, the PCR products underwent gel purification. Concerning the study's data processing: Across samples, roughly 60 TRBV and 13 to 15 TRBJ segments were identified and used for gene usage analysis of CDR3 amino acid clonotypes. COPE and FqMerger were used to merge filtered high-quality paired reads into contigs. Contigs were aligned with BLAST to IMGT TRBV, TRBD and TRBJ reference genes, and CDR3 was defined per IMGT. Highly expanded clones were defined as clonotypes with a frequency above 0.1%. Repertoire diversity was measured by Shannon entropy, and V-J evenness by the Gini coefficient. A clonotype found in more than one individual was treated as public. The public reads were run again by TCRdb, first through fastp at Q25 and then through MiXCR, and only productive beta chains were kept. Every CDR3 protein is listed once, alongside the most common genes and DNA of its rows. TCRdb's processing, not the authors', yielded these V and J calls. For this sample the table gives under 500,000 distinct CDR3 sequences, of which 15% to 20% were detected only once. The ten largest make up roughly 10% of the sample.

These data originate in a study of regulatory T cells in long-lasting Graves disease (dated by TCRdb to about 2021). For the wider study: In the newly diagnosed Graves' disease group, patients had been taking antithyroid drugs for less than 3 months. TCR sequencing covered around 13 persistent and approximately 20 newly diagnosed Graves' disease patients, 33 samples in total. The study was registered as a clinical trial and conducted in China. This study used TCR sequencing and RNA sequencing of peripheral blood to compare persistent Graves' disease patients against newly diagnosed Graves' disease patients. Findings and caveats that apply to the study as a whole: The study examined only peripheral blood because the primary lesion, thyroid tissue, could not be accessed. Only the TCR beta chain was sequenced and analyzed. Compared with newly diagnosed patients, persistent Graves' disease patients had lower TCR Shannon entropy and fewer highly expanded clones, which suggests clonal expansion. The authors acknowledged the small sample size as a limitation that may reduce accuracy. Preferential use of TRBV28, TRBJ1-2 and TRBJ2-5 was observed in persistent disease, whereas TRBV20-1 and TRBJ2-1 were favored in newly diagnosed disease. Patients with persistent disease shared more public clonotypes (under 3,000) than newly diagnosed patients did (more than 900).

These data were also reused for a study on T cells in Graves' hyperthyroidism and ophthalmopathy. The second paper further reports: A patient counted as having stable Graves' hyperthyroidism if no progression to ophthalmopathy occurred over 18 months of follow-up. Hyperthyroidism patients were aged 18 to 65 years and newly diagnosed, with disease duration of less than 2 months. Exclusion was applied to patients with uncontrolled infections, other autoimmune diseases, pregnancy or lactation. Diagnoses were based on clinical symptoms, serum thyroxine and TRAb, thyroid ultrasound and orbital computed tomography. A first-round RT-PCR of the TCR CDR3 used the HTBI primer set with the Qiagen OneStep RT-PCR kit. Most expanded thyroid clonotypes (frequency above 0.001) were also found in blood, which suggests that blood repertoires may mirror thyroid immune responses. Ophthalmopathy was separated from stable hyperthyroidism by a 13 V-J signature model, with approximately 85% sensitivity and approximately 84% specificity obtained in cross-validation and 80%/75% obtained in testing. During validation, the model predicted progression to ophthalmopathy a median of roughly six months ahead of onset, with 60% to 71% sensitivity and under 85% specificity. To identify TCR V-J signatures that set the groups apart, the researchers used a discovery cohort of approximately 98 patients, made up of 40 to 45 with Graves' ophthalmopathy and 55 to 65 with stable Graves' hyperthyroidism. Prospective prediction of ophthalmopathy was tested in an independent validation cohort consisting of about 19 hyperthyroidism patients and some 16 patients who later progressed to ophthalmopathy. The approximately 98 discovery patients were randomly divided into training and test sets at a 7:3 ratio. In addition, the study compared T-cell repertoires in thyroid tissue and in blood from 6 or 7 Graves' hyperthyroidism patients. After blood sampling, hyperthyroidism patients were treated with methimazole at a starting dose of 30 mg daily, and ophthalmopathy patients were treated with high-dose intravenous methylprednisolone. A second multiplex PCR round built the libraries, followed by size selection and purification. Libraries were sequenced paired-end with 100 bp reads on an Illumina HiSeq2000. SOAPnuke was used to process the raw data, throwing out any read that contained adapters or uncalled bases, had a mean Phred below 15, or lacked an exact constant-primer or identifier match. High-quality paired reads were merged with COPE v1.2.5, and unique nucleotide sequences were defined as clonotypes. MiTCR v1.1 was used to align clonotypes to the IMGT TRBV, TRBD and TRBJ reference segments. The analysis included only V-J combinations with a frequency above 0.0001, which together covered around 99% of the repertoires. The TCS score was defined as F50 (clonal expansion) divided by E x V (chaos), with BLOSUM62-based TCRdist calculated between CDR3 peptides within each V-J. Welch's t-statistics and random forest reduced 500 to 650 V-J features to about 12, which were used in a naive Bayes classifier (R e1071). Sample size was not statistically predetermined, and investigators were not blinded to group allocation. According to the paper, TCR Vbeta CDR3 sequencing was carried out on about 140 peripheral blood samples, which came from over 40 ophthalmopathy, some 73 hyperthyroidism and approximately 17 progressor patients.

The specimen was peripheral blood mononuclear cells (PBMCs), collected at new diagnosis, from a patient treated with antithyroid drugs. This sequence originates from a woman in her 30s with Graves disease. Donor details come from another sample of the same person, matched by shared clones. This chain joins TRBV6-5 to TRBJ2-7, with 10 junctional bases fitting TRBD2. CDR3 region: CASSSPSGSRYEQYF. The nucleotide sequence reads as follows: TGTGCCAGCAGTTCCCCTAGCGGGAGTCGTTACGAGCAGTACTTC.